Below, 9 T cell receptor beta chains from the same sample are listed, as sequenced in a study of graft-versus-host responses after intestinal transplantation. Intraepithelial and lamina propria lymphocytes were freed from processed graft tissue. Measured with immunoSEQ multiplex PCR; TCRdb has only the in-frame clones, and not every one. Of thousands of clones listed, 65% to 85% are singletons. The material was ileum tissue, obtained 17 days after transplant. Every receptor here comes from a human patient who received an intestinal transplant, so some T cells may come from the graft donor.

The chain combines TRBV21-1 with TRBJ1-3; TRBD1, the table's D call, was not compared with the DNA. TRBV21-1 is marked as a pseudogene. The CDR3 loop spans 20 amino acids. The CDR3 region is CASSKPAVPGRGTSGNTIYF. CDR3 DNA sequence: TGTGCCAGCAGCAAACCCGCAGTCCCTGGCAGGGGAACCTCTGGAAACACCATATATTTT.

This chain uses TRBV5-6 with TRBJ2-2; 9 nucleotides align to TRBD2. Germline CDR1 and CDR2: SGHDT and YYEEEE. J lost 3 bases, V lost 4 bases, and 7 bases had no gene match. There are 16 residues in the CDR3. The CDR3 nucleotides read TGTGCCAGCAGCACGTTTAGCGGGGGTGACACCGGGGAGCTGTTTTTT. Protein product: CASSTFSGGDTGELFF.

J is TRBJ2-7 and V is TRBV28; no clear D. CDR1 is MDHEN and CDR2 is SYDVKM in the germline V gene. This CDR3 is 12 amino acids long. Trimming removed 3 bases from V and 0 bases from J, with 3 bases in between. CDR3 coding DNA: TGTGCCAGCAGTTTTAGCTCCTACGAGCAGTACGTC. Translated, it gives CASSFSSYEQYV.

The J gene is TRBJ2-7, the V gene TRBV14; 8 nucleotides line up with TRBD1. The CDR3 is 15 amino acids. The junction had 9 bases not matched to a gene; V was cut back by 4 bases and J by 4 bases. CDR1 is SGHDN, CDR2 FVKESK, per germline. CDR3 in amino acids: CASSLRRGRGYEQYV. The CDR3 coding sequence is TGTGCCAGCAGCCTCCGCAGGGGGCGCGGATACGAGCAGTACGTC.

V usage is TRBV6-5 and J usage is TRBJ2-3; 8 bases map to TRBD2. V lost 5 bases and J lost 1; bases outside the gene matches: 5. This CDR3 comprises 15 residues. The germline CDR1 and CDR2 sequences are MNHEY and SVGAGI. The CDR3 loop is CASSPQAGGTDTQYF. The DNA of the CDR3 is TGTGCCAGCAGTCCCCAAGCGGGGGGCACAGATACGCAGTATTTT.

The V gene is TRBV11-2, the J gene TRBJ1-1; D remains ambiguous. Trimming shortened V by 5 bases and J by 3 bases, and 10 bases separated the two germline ends. CDR1 and CDR2 from the germline V gene are SGHAT and FQNNGV. This CDR3 region has 13 residues. The CDR3 loop is CASSPGWDTEAFF. Written as DNA, the CDR3 is TGTGCCAGCAGCCCAGGATGGGACACTGAAGCTTTCTTT.

The chain combines TRBV28 with TRBJ2-2; 9 nucleotides match TRBD1. The CDR3 is 17 residues long. After removal of 6 bases from V and 4 bases from J, the junction contained 12 bases not matched to a gene. CDR1 and CDR2 from the germline V gene are MDHEN and SYDVKM. Written as DNA, the CDR3 is TGTGCCAGCAGAGGACAGGGGAGCAAGGGGAGCACCGGGGAGCTGTTTTTT. The encoded protein is CASRGQGSKGSTGELFF.

The chain uses TRBV7-8 and TRBJ2-3; tentatively, D is TRBD2 (6 bases). From germline, CDR1 is SGHVS and CDR2 FQNEAQ. This CDR3 has 14 residues. With 4 bases removed from V and 2 bases from J, the gap between germline ends came to 10 bases. The CDR3: CASSSGLSTDTQYF. The CDR3 DNA reads TGTGCCAGCAGCTCAGGACTATCCACAGATACGCAGTATTTT.

The chain has TRBV2 and TRBJ2-5, with D possibly matching TRBD2 (6 bases). Trimming took off 3 bases at V and 4 bases at J, with 12 bases between the two ends. The CDR3 covers 14 residues. Germline CDR1 and CDR2: SNHLY and FYNNEI. As DNA, the CDR3 is TGTGCCAGCAGTGAGGATCGTAGCGGAGAGACCCAGTACTTC. The encoded protein is CASSEDRSGETQYF.